What follows is one T cell receptor beta chain and its context. In its sample, this clonotype was seen a few times. This clone's antigen is unknown. No quality values exist for individual bases; no much larger clone is one base distant. The data stem from a study of T-cell memory formation after mild COVID-19 (dated by TCRdb to the early 2020s). About the full investigation: TCR sequence clusters from the two donors were found to be largely donor specific. T-cell clones expanding and contracting after mild COVID-19 in a couple of donors were tracked by longitudinal TCRalpha and TCRbeta repertoire sequencing. Two young, previously healthy adult volunteers made up the cohort, one male and one female. Overall study outcomes, separate from this receptor: Clones that contracted from day 15 to 85 showed balanced CD4/CD8 phenotypes, whereas a second wave of clones that expanded from day 15 to 37 leaned towards CD4+. Some responding clones were detected in pre-infection memory, suggesting pre-existing cross-reactive memory T cells joined the SARS-CoV-2 response. Contracting CD4+ clones were located mainly in the CM and EM memory subsets, whereas CD8+ clones were found to be enriched in EMRA. The study included only a couple of mild cases, and larger cohorts that include severe cases with pre-infection samples were judged to be necessary. The second-wave clones that peaked on day 37 were not confirmed to be SARS-CoV-2 specific.

The instrument given in TCRdb is Illumina NovaSeq 6000. cDNA libraries for TCRalpha and TCRbeta were prepared by 5'RACE using constant-segment primers, with sample barcodes and unique molecular identifiers added. RNA was extracted from every sample with Trizol reagent. The libraries were amplified in two PCR steps, and the second step added a second sample barcode and Illumina TruSeq adapters. The libraries were sequenced on an Illumina NovaSeq using 2 x 150 bp paired-end reads. The original pipeline was this. Demultiplexing of reads and collapsing into UMI-guided consensus sequences were performed with migec v1.2.7. Using mixcr v2.1.11, the UMI consensuses were aligned to TRA and TRB V and J templates and assembled into clonotypes. Expanded or contracted clonotypes were those called significant by both edgeR and NoisET, with noise models trained on biological replicates. edgeR calls used a false discovery rate-adjusted p below 0.01 and a log2 fold-change threshold of 1. PCA with hierarchical clustering of max-normalized trajectories of the 1000 most abundant clonotypes was used as exploratory dynamics analysis. The CD4 or CD8 phenotype of responding clones was assigned using the separately sequenced CD4+ and CD8+ repertoires. The public reads were run again by TCRdb, first through fastp at Q25 and then through MiXCR, and only productive beta chains were kept. Each record represents a unique CDR3 protein, reported with the most common genes and DNA among its rows. The V and J calls reflect TCRdb's pipeline rather than the authors' work. For this sample there are fewer than 700,000 distinct CDR3 sequences; less than 25% appear just once. Together, the top ten hold 7% to 9% of the sample.

Ficoll-Paque density gradient centrifugation was used to isolate PBMCs. The CDR3 has 16 amino acids, counting the end cysteine and phenylalanine. The sequence is cut down to CDR3 DNA, 48 bases in frame from base 1. The germline V gene supplies CDR1 LGHNA and CDR2 YSLEER. V and J lose 0 bases and 3 bases, and a span of 12 bases separates them. What was sequenced was PBMCs or a T cell subset sorted from them (not recorded which). This sequence was found in an adult woman who had mild COVID-19 (a few samples of this study predate the infection). The sample titles of this study are shuffled in the database, so cell type and time point are left out; the donor was told from shared clones. This chain joins TRBV4-3 to TRBJ2-1; the D segment cannot be called with confidence. The DNA sequence is given as TGCGCCAGCAGCCAAGAGAATATAGGTGGCTACAATGAGCAGTTCTTC. The translation is CASSQENIGGYNEQFF.